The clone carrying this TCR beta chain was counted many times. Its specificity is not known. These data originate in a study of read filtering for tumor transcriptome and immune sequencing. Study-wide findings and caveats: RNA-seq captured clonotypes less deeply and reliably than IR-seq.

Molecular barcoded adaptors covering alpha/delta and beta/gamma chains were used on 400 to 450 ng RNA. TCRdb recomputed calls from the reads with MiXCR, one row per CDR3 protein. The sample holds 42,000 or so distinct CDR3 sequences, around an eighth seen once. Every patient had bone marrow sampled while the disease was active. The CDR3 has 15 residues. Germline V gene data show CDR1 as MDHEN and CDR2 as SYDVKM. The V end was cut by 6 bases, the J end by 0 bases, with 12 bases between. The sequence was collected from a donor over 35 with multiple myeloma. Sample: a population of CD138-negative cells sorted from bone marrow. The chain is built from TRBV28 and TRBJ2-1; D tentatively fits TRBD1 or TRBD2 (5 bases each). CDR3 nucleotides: TGTGCCAGCAGCCCCGGGGCGATCTCCTACAATGAGCAGTTCTTC. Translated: CASSPGAISYNEQFF.